This section outlines one T cell receptor (beta chain) sequence together with its context. Antigen: not known. The germline gives CDR1 MDHEN, CDR2 SYDVKM. This CDR3 contains 15 residues. Trimming pared 7 bases from V and 2 bases from J, leaving 16 bases between. This sample's time point: pre-sensitization, week 0. Specified treatment: therapeutic diphenylcyclopropenone sensitization with weekly scalp DPC. The study drew its donors from alopecia patients who were 18 to 70 years old and suitable for DPC. This sample was taken from a study of human T cells and chemical hapten exposure. Study background: Weekly administration of diphenylcyclopropenone to the scalp of patients continued throughout the approximately 26-week study.

TCRdb re-called the RACE reads through MiXCR, storing one row per CDR3 protein. Here the sample spans around 120,000 distinct CDR3 sequences, around an eighth being singletons. Study-level points and caveats: Controls formed significantly fewer large CDR3 similarity clusters than expanded TCRs did.

Specimen: whole blood, collected in connection with sensitization to the hapten diphenylcyclopropenone (DPC). The genes are TRBV28 and TRBJ2-3, with a weak D call TRBD1 (6 bases). The receptor was isolated from a young woman with alopecia areata. Some clones in this sample may be carry-over from other donors' samples. CDR3 in DNA: TGTGCCAGCAAACAGGGAGCCTCGCACACAGATACGCAGTATTTT. This gives the protein CASKQGASHTDTQYF.